This is a list of T cell receptor beta chains from one sample in a study of T-cell reconstitution after alpha-beta-depleted transplantation in children. One entry per CDR3 protein, called by TCRdb with MiXCR from the PCR reads. The sample shows hundreds of thousands of distinct CDR3 sequences, less than 35% of them seen only once. The sequenced sample was PBMCs from the stem cell graft donor, obtained from the stem cell graft. Every receptor here comes from a human donor who donated a stem cell graft to a child with aplastic anemia. CDR3s include the opening cysteine and the closing phenylalanine or tryptophan. D genes are given only for firm matches. For some rows the clone size is stated as once, few or many, or as a class when expanded; others skip it.

clone size,D gene,J gene,V gene,CDR3 DNA,CDR3 protein
few,TRBD2,TRBJ2-1,TRBV27,TGTGCCAGCAGCCGGGGGGGTAGCGGGATAAATGAGCAGTTCTTC,CASSRGGSGINEQFF
few,-,TRBJ2-7,TRBV20-1,TGCAGTGCTAACACAGGGACCCACGAGCAGTACTTC,CSANTGTHEQYF
-,TRBD2,TRBJ2-2,TRBV11-2,TGTGCCAGCAGCTTAGCAACTAGCGGAAACACCGGGGAGCTGTTTTTT,CASSLATSGNTGELFF
-,TRBD1,TRBJ2-5,TRBV6-1,TGTGCCAGCACCGCGACAGGGAGAGAGACCCAGTACTTC,CASTATGRETQYF
few,-,TRBJ1-2,TRBV20-1,TGCAGTGCTAGGGCAAGCTATGGCTACACCTTC,CSARASYGYTF
many,TRBD1,TRBJ2-1,TRBV20-1,TGCAGTGCTACAGGGACAGGGGTGAATGAGCAGTTCTTC,CSATGTGVNEQFF
-,-,TRBJ1-1,TRBV7-8,-,CASSLVLGTGNTEAFF
-,-,TRBJ2-3,TRBV12-5,TGTGCTAGTGGTTTGGTACTTTCGGGACGGGCGTTCGCAGATACGCAGTATTTT,CASGLVLSGRAFADTQYF
few,-,TRBJ2-7,TRBV5-1,TGCGCCAGCTCTCCCCTAGGGGTCTACGAGCAGTACTTC,CASSPLGVYEQYF
few,TRBD2,TRBJ2-1,TRBV20-1,TGCAGTGCTAGAGATAGGAGGGACTACGTCAATGAGCAGTTCTTC,CSARDRRDYVNEQFF
few,-,TRBJ2-7,TRBV5-1,TGCGCCAGCAGCAATAACTACGAGCAGTACTTC,CASSNNYEQYF
-,-,TRBJ2-1,TRBV6-1,TGTGCCAGCAGTGTACAGGGTGTATCCTACAATGAGCAGTTCTTC,CASSVQGVSYNEQFF
few,-,TRBJ1-4,TRBV7-7,TGTGCCAGCAGCCCCAGTTCCGGGATAGGTGAAAAACTGTTTTTT,CASSPSSGIGEKLFF
-,-,TRBJ1-1,TRBV5-4,TGTGCCAGCAGCGTTGGGCTTGAAGCTTTCTTT,CASSVGLEAFF
-,TRBD2,TRBJ2-5,TRBV12-3/TRBV12-4,TGTGCCAGCAGTTCGCCGGCGGGAGGGGAAGAGACCCAGTACTTC,CASSSPAGGEETQYF
few,-,TRBJ2-1,TRBV29-1,TGCAGCGTTGAAGATCGGTGGAACGAGCAGTTCTTC,CSVEDRWNEQFF
few,-,TRBJ1-2,TRBV6-1,TGTGCCAGCATTGAAGGTTGGGAGTGGTATGGCTACACCTTC,CASIEGWEWYGYTF
-,TRBD1,TRBJ1-2,TRBV5-1,TGCGCCAGCAGCCTAAACCCGGGACAGGGTTATGGCTACACCTTC,CASSLNPGQGYGYTF
-,-,TRBJ2-1,TRBV5-1,TGCGCCAGCAGCTTGATAAGCGAGGCTTTCAATGAGCAGTTCTTC,CASSLISEAFNEQFF
once,-,TRBJ2-3,TRBV7-9,TGTGCCAGCAGCTTAGCGCAGGGAGGACCTCGCACAGATACGCAGTATTTT,CASSLAQGGPRTDTQYF
few,-,TRBJ1-1,TRBV15,TGTGCCACCAGCAGAGATCTTGAAGCTTTCTTT,CATSRDLEAFF
few,-,TRBJ1-3,TRBV6-1,TGTGCCAGCAACGGGATAGGCCGCTCTGGAAACACCATATATTTT,CASNGIGRSGNTIYF
-,-,TRBJ2-3,TRBV19,TGTGCCAGTAGTTATACGGGAGGCACAGATACGCAGTATTTT,CASSYTGGTDTQYF
-,-,TRBJ1-5,TRBV10-3,TGTGCCACCCAGGGAAGGTCTCAGCCCCAGCATTTT,CATQGRSQPQHF
-,-,TRBJ2-2,TRBV4-2,TGTGCCATCGGCCGCCGACTACTCTACGGGGAGCTGTTTTTT,CAIGRRLLYGELFF
few,-,TRBJ1-2,TRBV20-1,TGCAGTGCTAGGGCAAACCTAGGAGGGTTAGCTAACTATGGCTACACCTTC,CSARANLGGLANYGYTF
few,-,TRBJ1-2,TRBV16,TGTGCCAGCAGTCAATGGGCAGGGCGTAACTATGGCTACACCTTC,CASSQWAGRNYGYTF
many,-,TRBJ1-1,TRBV12-3/TRBV12-4,TGTGCCAGCAGTTTAGTCTTGAACACTGAAGCTTTCTTT,CASSLVLNTEAFF
few,TRBD1,TRBJ1-2,TRBV12-3/TRBV12-4,TGTGCCAGCAGTCTCACAGGGGGATGGGGCTACACCTTC,CASSLTGGWGYTF
-,TRBD2,TRBJ2-1,TRBV2,TGTGCCAGCAGTCCGACTAGCACCTACAATGAGCAGTTCTTC,CASSPTSTYNEQFF
many,-,TRBJ2-1,TRBV11-2,TGTGCCAGCAGCTTAACCTCCAATCGGAGGTACAATGAGCAGTTCTTC,CASSLTSNRRYNEQFF
few,TRBD1,TRBJ1-3,TRBV25-1,TGTGCCAGCAGTGGACCCGGGGACAGAGTTTTTGGAAACACCATATATTTT,CASSGPGDRVFGNTIYF
-,-,TRBJ1-2,TRBV12-3/TRBV12-4,TGTGCCAGCACCAGGGACGGAGGACGAGGATATGGCTACACCTTC,CASTRDGGRGYGYTF
-,-,TRBJ2-7,TRBV27,TGTGCCAGCAGTTTACAGGACCCCGCCTCCTACGAGCAGTACTTC,CASSLQDPASYEQYF